This T cell receptor beta chain comes out of a study of hypomethylating agent response in myelodysplastic syndrome. Whole-study results and caveats: Non-responders showed more contracted clonotypes post-treatment, while responders showed more novel ones.

Germline CDR1 reads SGHVS; CDR2 reads FQNEAQ. With 2 bases clipped from V and 5 bases from J, the junction kept 8 bases outside the gene matches. The CDR3 covers 17 residues. Assay: immunoSEQ multiplex PCR; the TCRdb copy retains only in-frame clones and omits some. The table lists approximately 4,500 clones, around four fifths of them singletons. Worth noting for this clone: Its antigen is as yet unknown.

The starting material was bone marrow, obtained before or after starting hypomethylating agent treatment for myelodysplastic syndrome (not recorded which). The chain uses TRBV7-8 and TRBJ2-2, with TRBD2 matching over 10 bases. The sequence derives from a human donor with myelodysplastic syndrome. The CDR3 reads CASSLRSGRAGTGELFF. The CDR3 DNA reads TGTGCCAGCAGCTTAAGGAGCGGGAGGGCGGGGACCGGGGAGCTGTTTTTT.